This TCR beta chain was identified in a study of CD4 T cells in relation to SARS-CoV-2 and coronaviruses. Study in general: The HLA restriction of the shared crossreactive spike epitopes was mapped.

Worth noting for this clone: Its antigen is undetermined.

Sequencing was performed with immunoSEQ multiplex PCR; in TCRdb, only in-frame clones are kept and a portion is missing. Of about 59,000 clones in the sample, 86% were seen once. CD4+ T cells from unexposed donors were obtained before the COVID-19 pandemic (2011-2018). Naive and memory CD4+ T cells were separated from cryopreserved PBMCs. Points from the study as a whole: SARS-CoV-2-driven expansion was significantly weaker in crossreactive than monoreactive clones. Samples before the pandemic and after infection were not matched within any donor.

After removal of 2 bases from V and 2 bases from J, the junction contained 8 bases not matched to a gene. The CDR3 is 16 amino acids. Germline V CDR1 and CDR2: MNHNY, SVGAGI (reference sequence). V gene TRBV6-6 combines with J gene TRBJ2-7, with 8 positions matching TRBD2. Sequenced input: memory CD4+ T cells from PBMCs. The receptor was derived from a human donor in good health. The CDR3 loop reads CASSYPQRENTYEQYF. CDR3 DNA sequence: TGTGCCAGCAGTTACCCTCAGCGGGAGAATACCTACGAGCAGTACTTC.